This passage covers 20 T cell receptor beta chains from one sample sequenced in a study of cytomegalovirus exposure and HLA in healthy donors. PCR employed 60 Vbeta and 13 Jbeta primers. Profiling relied on immunoSEQ multiplex PCR, and the TCRdb table lists in-frame clones only, not all of them. The sample has some 200,000 clones; about 80% are singletons. Sequenced input: PBMCs. The receptors stem from a woman aged 30 to 39 in good health and CMV-seronegative.

The V call is TRBV7-2, the J call TRBJ2-3, with 15 bases that match TRBD2. V shed 2 bases, J shed 6 bases, and the junction held 12 bases outside the gene matches. Germline CDR1 is SGHTA and CDR2 is FQGNSA. This CDR3 region has 19 residues. The CDR3 region has the DNA TGTGCCAGCAGCTTAAGGACTAGCGGGAGGGCTTTGGTATCGGATACGCAGTATTTT. It yields the protein CASSLRTSGRALVSDTQYF.

The DNA of the CDR3 is TGTGCCAGCAGTTTATCTCGTTATGACGAGCAGTACTTC. This encodes CASSLSRYDEQYF. The rearrangement joins TRBV27 to TRBJ2-7; no clear D. This CDR3 contains 13 residues. V shed 0 bases and J shed 5 bases, with 8 bases lying between them. CDR1 and CDR2 from the germline V gene are MNHEY and SMNVEV (reference sequence).

This chain links TRBV11-3 with TRBJ2-2; a weak D match, TRBD1 (6 bases). CDR3 size: 13 residues. Germline V CDR1 and CDR2: SGHNT, YENEEA. Trimming removed 4 bases at V and 5 bases at J, with 8 bases between. This chain's CDR3 is CASSSRGTGELFF. In nucleotides, the CDR3 is TGTGCCAGCAGCTCAAGGGGGACCGGGGAGCTGTTTTTT.

This chain joins TRBV7-9 and TRBJ2-7, with a weak D call TRBD1 (6 bases). The CDR3 length is 14 residues. Trimming took off 3 bases at V and 2 bases at J, with 11 bases between the two ends. Germline V gives CDR1 SEHNR, CDR2 FQNEAQ (reference sequence). The CDR3 DNA reads as TGTGCCAGCAGCTTCCCTCAGGGGACCTACGAGCAGTACTTC. Translated, it gives CASSFPQGTYEQYF. Together with reference TRBV7-9 and TRBJ2-7, the CDR3 gives the full variable domain: DTGVSQNPRHKITKRGQNVTFRCDPISEHNRLYWYRQTLGQGPEFLTYFQNEAQLEKSRLLSDRFSAERPKGSFSTLEIQRTEQGDSAMYLCASSFPQGTYEQYFGPGTRLTVT.

V and J are TRBV19 and TRBJ2-1, with 13 bases identical to TRBD2. The CDR3 has 16 amino acids. Germline V gene lookup returns CDR1 LNHDA and CDR2 SQIVND (reference sequence). Losses at the gene ends were 5 bases for V and 9 bases for J; bases not matched to a gene: 10. The CDR3 DNA sequence: TGTGCCAGTAGTTATAGTAGGACTAGCGGGAGACCTGAGCAGTTCTTC. It encodes CASSYSRTSGRPEQFF.

This chain uses TRBV18 with TRBJ2-5, with 7 bases that match TRBD1. The trim removed 4 bases at V and 1 base at J, leaving 6 bases unmatched. Germline V gene sequence: CDR1 KGHSH, CDR2 LQKENI. The CDR3 is made up of 15 amino acids. The CDR3 loop reads CASSRSGQFQETQYF. CDR3 DNA sequence: TGTGCCAGCTCACGATCGGGACAGTTCCAAGAGACCCAGTACTTC.

This sequence joins TRBV27 and TRBJ1-6; D gene unclear. CDR3 size: 13 residues. Germline CDR1 and CDR2: MNHEY and SMNVEV (reference sequence). V lost 1 base to trimming and J lost 7 bases, with 5 bases between them. CDR3 nucleotide sequence: TGTGCCAGCAGTTTATTAGAGAATTCACCCCTCCACTTT. It encodes CASSLLENSPLHF.

The V gene is TRBV5-1, the J gene TRBJ2-2, with 7 bases matching TRBD1. The CDR3 is made up of 14 amino acids. The ends lost 3 bases at V and 3 bases at J; junction bases unmatched: 2. Germline-derived CDR1 and CDR2 are SGHRS and YFSETQ. CDR3: CASSSDRDTGELFF. The DNA for the CDR3 is TGCGCCAGCAGCTCCGACAGGGACACCGGGGAGCTGTTTTTT.

The V call is TRBV2, the J call TRBJ2-1, with D perhaps matching TRBD2 (6 bases). The germline gives CDR1 SNHLY, CDR2 FYNNEI. V gave up 6 bases and J gave up 5 bases, with 11 bases separating them. The length of the CDR3 is 13 residues. The CDR3 loop reads CASRPGLHNEQFF. The DNA for the CDR3 is TGTGCCAGCAGGCCGGGACTCCACAATGAGCAGTTCTTC.

There are a few counts of this clone. The chain joins TRBV5-4 to TRBJ2-3; TRBD2 aligns across 8 bases. This CDR3 has 15 amino acids. The germline CDR1 and CDR2 sequences are SGHNT and YYREEE (reference sequence). After removal of 3 bases from V and 0 bases from J, the junction contained 3 bases not matched to a gene. The CDR3 nucleotides read TGTGCCAGCAGCTACCTAGCGGGCAGCACAGATACGCAGTATTTT. It encodes CASSYLAGSTDTQYF.

This chain links TRBV4-3 with TRBJ2-1; 11 bases line up with TRBD2. The germline gives CDR1 LGHNA, CDR2 YSLEER. The CDR3 is 16 residues long. V gave up 4 bases and J gave up 4 bases; unmatched junction bases: 6. This chain's CDR3 is CASSPRVAGGYNEQFF. The CDR3 nucleotides are TGCGCCAGCAGCCCCCGGGTAGCGGGGGGGTACAATGAGCAGTTCTTC.

V gene TRBV5-1 combines with J gene TRBJ1-6; no clear D. The CDR3 is made up of 13 amino acids. Deletions cut 4 bases from V and 11 bases from J, with 13 bases between. The germline V gene encodes CDR1 SGHRS and CDR2 YFSETQ. The CDR3 spells CASSTSGSPPLHF. In nucleotides, the CDR3 is TGCGCCAGCAGCACCTCAGGTTCTCCACCCCTCCACTTT.

The chain employs TRBV11-2 and TRBJ2-7; D gene unclear. V was clipped by 1 base and J by 4 bases, with 8 bases between them. The CDR3 length is 13 residues. The germline V gene has CDR1 SGHAT and CDR2 FQNNGV. CDR3 bases: TGTGCCAGCAGCTTAGTGGAACAGTACGAGCAGTACTTC. It translates to CASSLVEQYEQYF.

The chain links TRBV15 to TRBJ1-5; weak D call: TRBD1 (6 bases). This CDR3 has 15 residues. Germline assignment: CDR1 LNHNV and CDR2 YYDKDF (reference sequence). Trimming removed 0 bases from V and 3 bases from J, with 9 bases in between. CDR3 loop: CATSREGAVNQPQHF. CDR3 coding DNA: TGTGCCACCAGCAGAGAGGGGGCGGTCAATCAGCCCCAGCATTTT.

Only one count was recorded for this clone. The rearrangement links TRBV7-8 to TRBJ1-2; a weak D match, TRBD1 (6 bases). This CDR3 spans 16 amino acids. V gave up 5 bases and J gave up 4 bases, with 20 bases separating them. CDR1 and CDR2 from the germline V gene are SGHVS and FQNEAQ. CDR3 nucleotides: TGTGCCAGCAGCCTAACGACAGGCCTTATGGCCTATGGCTACACCTTC. This encodes CASSLTTGLMAYGYTF.

The gene calls are TRBV28 and TRBJ1-2, with D perhaps matching TRBD1 (6 bases). The CDR3 is made up of 14 amino acids. The germline gives CDR1 MDHEN, CDR2 SYDVKM. The V gene lost 5 bases and the J gene lost 8 bases, with 18 bases spanning the gap. The CDR3: CASSPEQGAWGYTF. The CDR3 DNA follows: TGTGCCAGCAGTCCAGAACAGGGAGCGTGGGGCTACACCTTC.

The J gene is TRBJ1-1, the V gene TRBV28, with a tentative D call TRBD1 (5 bases). V shed 3 bases and J shed 1 base, with 9 bases lying between them. CDR3 length: 14 amino acids. Germline V lookup: CDR1 MDHEN, CDR2 SYDVKM. Written as DNA, the CDR3 is TGTGCCAGCAGTTTGCCAGGGAAGAACACTGAAGCTTTCTTT. This codes for CASSLPGKNTEAFF.

The chain combines TRBV9 with TRBJ2-7, with TRBD2 identical over 7 bases. The germline V gene encodes CDR1 SGDLS and CDR2 YYNGEE. J was trimmed by 3 bases and V by 0 bases; bases with no gene match: 12. The CDR3 is 17 amino acids. CDR3 sequence reads: CASSVVSRAGVLYEQYF. The DNA for the CDR3 is TGTGCCAGCAGCGTAGTTTCCCGGGCGGGAGTCCTCTACGAGCAGTACTTC.

This chain links TRBV19 with TRBJ1-5; a weak D match, TRBD1 (6 bases). The germline gives CDR1 LNHDA, CDR2 SQIVND (reference sequence). Trimming pared 8 bases from V and 3 bases from J, leaving 8 bases between. CDR3 length: 12 residues. CDR3 nucleotides: TGTGCCAGTGGACAGCTCAATCAGCCCCAGCATTTT. Amino acids: CASGQLNQPQHF.

CDR3 amino acids: CASSPQGMDNSPLHF. DNA of the CDR3: TGTGCCAGCAGCCCCCAGGGTATGGATAATTCACCCCTCCACTTT. The V call is TRBV9, the J call TRBJ1-6; D is perhaps TRBD1 (5 bases). This CDR3 region has 15 residues. Germline CDR1 SGDLS, CDR2 YYNGEE. V lost 4 bases, J lost 5 bases, and 13 bases lay in between. The whole variable domain, remainder taken from reference TRBV9 and TRBJ1-6, is DSGVTQTPKHLITATGQRVTLRCSPRSGDLSVYWYQQSLDQGLQFLIQYYNGEERAKGNILERFSAQQFPDLHSELNLSSLELGDSALYFCASSPQGMDNSPLHFGNGTRLTVT.